This T cell receptor beta chain is from a study of human T cells and chemical hapten exposure. TCRdb processed the RACE reads anew with MiXCR; each CDR3 protein has one entry. The table records tens of thousands of distinct CDR3 sequences, roughly 12% of them present only once. Stated time point: patch test 2, 6 weeks after DPC sensitization. The treatment: therapeutic diphenylcyclopropenone sensitization with weekly scalp DPC. This clonotype was found many times. V lost 1 base and J lost 0, with 6 bases in between. The CDR3 has 15 residues. Material: whole blood, obtained in connection with sensitization to the hapten diphenylcyclopropenone (DPC). The receptor's source is a man younger than 35 with alopecia areata. Some clones in this sample may be carry-over from other donors' samples. The chain is built from TRBV12-3 or TRBV12-4 and TRBJ2-2, with D unclear. CDR3 DNA: TGTGCCAGCAGTTTAGGAGGACCGAACACCGGGGAGCTGTTTTTT. This codes for CASSLGGPNTGELFF.